Listed below are T cell receptor beta chains from one sample, sequenced in a study of cytomegalovirus exposure and HLA in healthy donors. TCRdb's copy holds only in-frame clones and misses some; the assay was immunoSEQ multiplex PCR. The sample consists of 120,000 or so clones, around 69% of them appearing once. The sample taken for sequencing was PBMCs. The receptors originated from a middle-aged woman in good health and CMV-seropositive. Each CDR3 is given with its conserved first and last residue.

J gene: TRBJ2-1
V gene: TRBV19
CDR3 length: 12
CDR3 protein: CASGTGTDEQFF

J gene: TRBJ1-1
V gene: TRBV7-8
CDR3 length: 14
CDR3 protein: CASSELRGNTEAFF

J gene: TRBJ1-4
V gene: TRBV4-1
CDR3 length: 15
CDR3 protein: CASSQDEGADEKLFF

J gene: TRBJ2-2
V gene: TRBV6-7
CDR3 length: 12
CDR3 protein: CASSYSAGELFF

J gene: TRBJ2-2
V gene: TRBV4-2
CDR3 length: 15
CDR3 protein: CASSQVLGGAGELFF

J gene: TRBJ1-2
V gene: TRBV5-6
CDR3 length: 14
CDR3 protein: CASSPVEAYYGYTF

J gene: TRBJ2-1
V gene: TRBV2
CDR3 length: 15
CDR3 protein: CASSVEAGGNNEQFF

J gene: TRBJ2-3
V gene: TRBV4-2
CDR3 length: 18
CDR3 protein: CASSQEPDSGGGYDTQYF

J gene: TRBJ1-2
V gene: TRBV7-9
CDR3 length: 16
CDR3 protein: CASSSSDRAINYGYTF

J gene: TRBJ1-1
V gene: TRBV6-1
CDR3 length: 14
CDR3 protein: CASSEVFTATEAFF

J gene: TRBJ1-2
V gene: TRBV12-5
CDR3 length: 15
CDR3 protein: CASGWEAPLYGGYTF

J gene: TRBJ1-5
V gene: TRBV18
CDR3 length: 14
CDR3 protein: CASSPSGGIQPQHF

J gene: TRBJ1-2
V gene: TRBV7-2
CDR3 length: 14
CDR3 protein: CASSFQGDYYGYTF

J gene: TRBJ2-1
V gene: TRBV29-1
CDR3 length: 10
CDR3 protein: CSVGGGEQFF

J gene: TRBJ2-5
V gene: TRBV6-6
CDR3 length: 16
CDR3 protein: CASSTWTSGDGETQYF